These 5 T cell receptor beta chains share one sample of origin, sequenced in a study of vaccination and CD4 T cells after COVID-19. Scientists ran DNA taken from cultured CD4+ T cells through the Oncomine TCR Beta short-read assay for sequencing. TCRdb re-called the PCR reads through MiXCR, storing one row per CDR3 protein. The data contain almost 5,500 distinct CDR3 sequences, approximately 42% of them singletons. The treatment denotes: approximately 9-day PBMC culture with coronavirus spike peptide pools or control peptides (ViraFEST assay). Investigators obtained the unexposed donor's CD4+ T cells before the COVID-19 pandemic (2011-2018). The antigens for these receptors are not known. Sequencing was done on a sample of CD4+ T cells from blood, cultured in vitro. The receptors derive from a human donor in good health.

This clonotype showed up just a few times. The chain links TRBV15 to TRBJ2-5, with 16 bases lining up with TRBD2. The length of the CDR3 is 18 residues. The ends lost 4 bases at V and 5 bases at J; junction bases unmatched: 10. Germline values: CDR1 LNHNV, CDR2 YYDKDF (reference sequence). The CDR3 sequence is CATSMPGLAGGLGETQYF. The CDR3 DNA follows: TGTGCCACCAGCATGCCGGGACTAGCGGGGGGGCTCGGTGAGACCCAGTACTTC.

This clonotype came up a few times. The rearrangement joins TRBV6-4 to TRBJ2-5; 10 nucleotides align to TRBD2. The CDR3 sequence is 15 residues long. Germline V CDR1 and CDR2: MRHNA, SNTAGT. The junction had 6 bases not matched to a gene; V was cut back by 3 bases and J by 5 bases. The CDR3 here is CASSELAGAAETQYF. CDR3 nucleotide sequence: TGTGCCAGCAGTGAGCTAGCGGGAGCGGCTGAGACCCAGTACTTC.

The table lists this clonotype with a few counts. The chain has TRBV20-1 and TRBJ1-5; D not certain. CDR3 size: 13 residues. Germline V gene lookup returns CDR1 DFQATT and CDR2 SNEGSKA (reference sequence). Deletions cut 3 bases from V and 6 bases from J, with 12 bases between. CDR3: CSARGDGGQPQHF. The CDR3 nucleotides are TGCAGTGCTAGGGGAGATGGTGGTCAGCCCCAGCATTTT.

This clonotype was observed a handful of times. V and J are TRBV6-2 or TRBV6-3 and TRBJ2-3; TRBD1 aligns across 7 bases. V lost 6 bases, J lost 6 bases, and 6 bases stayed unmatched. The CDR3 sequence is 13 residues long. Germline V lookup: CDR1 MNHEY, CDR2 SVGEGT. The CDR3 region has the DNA TGTGCCAGCAGATCCAGGGGGTCGGATACGCAGTATTTT. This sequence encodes CASRSRGSDTQYF.

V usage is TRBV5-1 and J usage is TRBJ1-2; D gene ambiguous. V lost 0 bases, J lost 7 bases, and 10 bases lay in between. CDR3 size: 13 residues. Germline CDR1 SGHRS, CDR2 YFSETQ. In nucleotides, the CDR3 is TGCGCCAGCAGCTTGGAGACGGTTGGTGGCTACACCTTC. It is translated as CASSLETVGGYTF.